This T cell receptor beta chain appears in the sequencing data of a study of identical twins. This clonotype was observed a few times. After removal of 4 bases from V and 2 bases from J, the junction contained 4 bases not matched to a gene. CDR1 is MGHRA and CDR2 is YSYEKL in the germline V gene. This CDR3 contains 15 residues. MiXCR, applied by TCRdb to the 5' RACE reads, yields one record per CDR3 protein. The sample has roughly 720,000 distinct CDR3 sequences, 15% to 20% seen once. These data were also reused for a study on T cells expressing NK-cell markers.

This chain connects TRBV4-1 to TRBJ2-3; 9 bases map to TRBD2. The source of this sequence is a woman aged 18-30 years in good health. The specimen was PBMCs. The CDR3 DNA follows: TGCGCCAGCAGCCGGACTAGCGCCATCACAGATACGCAGTATTTT. Its protein product is CASSRTSAITDTQYF.